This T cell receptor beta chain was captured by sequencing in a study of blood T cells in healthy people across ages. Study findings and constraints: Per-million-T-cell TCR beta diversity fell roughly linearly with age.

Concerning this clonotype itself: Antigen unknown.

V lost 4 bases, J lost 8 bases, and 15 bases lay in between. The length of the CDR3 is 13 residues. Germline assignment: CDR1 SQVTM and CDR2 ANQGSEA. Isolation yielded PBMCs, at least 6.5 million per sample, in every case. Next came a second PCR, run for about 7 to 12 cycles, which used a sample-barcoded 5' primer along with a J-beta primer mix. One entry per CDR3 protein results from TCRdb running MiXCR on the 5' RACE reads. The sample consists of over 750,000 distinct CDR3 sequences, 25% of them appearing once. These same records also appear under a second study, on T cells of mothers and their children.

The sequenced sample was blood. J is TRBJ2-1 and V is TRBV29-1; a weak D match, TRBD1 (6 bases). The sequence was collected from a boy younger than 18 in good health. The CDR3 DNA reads TGCAGCGTTGGTCTCGGGCAGGGGTATGAGCAGTTCTTC. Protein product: CSVGLGQGYEQFF.